This T cell receptor (beta chain) emerged from a study of blood T cell repertoires in COVID-19. Overall study context: The cDNA or gDNA used as material had been derived from T cells, B-cell-depleted T cells, or PBMCs.

V gave up 3 bases and J gave up 2 bases; unmatched junction bases: 5. The CDR3 consists of 18 residues. Germline loops: CDR1 KGHSH, CDR2 LQKENI. Original analysis: From reference gene primer amplification, estimates of nucleated cell counts were derived. The method was immunoSEQ multiplex PCR; TCRdb's version includes in-frame clones alone and lacks a portion of them. The V and J calls and clone size are taken from that table; D and trimming were inferred from the DNA. The sample has 67,000 or so clones; roughly 77% are singletons. This clone was detected once. V usage is TRBV18 and J usage is TRBJ2-6; 12 positions match TRBD2. The source of this sequence is a woman aged 70-85 years with acute or convalescent COVID-19. The sequenced material came from peripheral blood. Written as DNA, the CDR3 is TGTGCCAGCTCACCGTGGGCTAGCGGGAGGGCTGGGGCCAACGTCCTGACTTTC. Translation gives CASSPWASGRAGANVLTF.